This T cell receptor (beta chain) is drawn from a study of graft-versus-host responses after intestinal transplantation. Only in-frame clones appear in the TCRdb table, and some are missing; sequencing was by immunoSEQ multiplex PCR. The data show roughly 62,000 clones, around 91% seen once. The sample consisted of PBMCs, taken roughly 120 days after intestinal transplantation. The receptor was isolated from a human patient who received an intestinal transplant, so some T cells may come from the graft donor.

The CDR3 DNA is TGTGCCAGCAGTTTATCGACAGCAAGCTCCTACAATGAGCAGTTCTTC. Translated, it gives CASSLSTASSYNEQFF. The genes are TRBV27 and TRBJ2-1, with D tentatively TRBD1 (5 bases). The V end lost 0 bases, the J end lost 0 bases, and 9 bases lay between the germline ends. The V gene's germline CDR1 is MNHEY and CDR2 SMNVEV (reference sequence). This CDR3 comprises 16 residues.